Sequencing of this T cell receptor (beta chain) was carried out in a study of cytomegalovirus exposure and HLA in healthy donors. Points from the study as a whole: A later analysis reportedly found that, within productive TCRs, an Asian-associated ancestry cluster had fewer N-insertions than the mean observed across the roughly 690 donors. Donors were assumed by presence/absence analyses to have roughly uniform sequencing depth.

Germline V CDR1 and CDR2: SSHAT, FNYEAQ (reference sequence). Between the trimmed V and J ends, which lost 4 bases and 2 bases, there was a span of 8 bases. The CDR3 is 13 amino acids. Healthy individuals who donated bone marrow served as the donors. As regards this clone: Its antigen is currently unknown.

Both 60 Vbeta primers and 13 Jbeta primers went into the PCR. Only in-frame clones appear in the TCRdb table, and some are missing; sequencing was by immunoSEQ multiplex PCR. The table for this sample gives about 140,000 clones. The sequence came from a woman younger than 30 in good health and CMV-seronegative. The chain combines TRBV7-7 with TRBJ2-5; D might be TRBD1 (5 bases). Sample: PBMCs. Here the CDR3 reads CASSSRVQETQYF. DNA of the CDR3: TGTGCCAGCAGCTCCAGGGTACAAGAGACCCAGTACTTC.